This T cell receptor beta chain was sequenced for a study of T cell responses to AZD1222 COVID-19 vaccine. Libraries were prepared by immunoSEQ multiplex PCR; TCRdb keeps only in-frame clonotypes and omits some of them. Among around 120,000 clones, approximately 88% were seen once, and the ten largest hold approximately 5.4%. V lost 5 bases and J lost 0, with 11 bases in between. The CDR3 consists of 15 residues. The germline gives CDR1 SGHTA, CDR2 FQGNSA. The receptor comes from an adult in good health. The V call is TRBV7-2, the J call TRBJ1-5; no clear D. Sequencing was performed on peripheral blood, taken on day 0 of AZD1222 vaccination. CDR3 nucleotide sequence: TGTGCCAGCAGCGAGCAGAGCTATAGCAATCAGCCCCAGCATTTT. This gives the protein CASSEQSYSNQPQHF. The full variable domain, rest sourced from reference TRBV7-2 and TRBJ1-5, is GAGVSQSPSNKVTEKGKDVELRCDPISGHTALYWYRQSLGQGLEFLIYFQGNSAPDKSGLPSDRFSAERTGGSVSTLTIQRTQQEDSAVYLCASSEQSYSNQPQHFGDGTRLSIL.